Shown below are 4 T cell receptor beta chains from a single sample sequenced in a study of OX40 agonist ivuxolimab in advanced cancers. Repertoires were generated with immunoSEQ multiplex PCR, while TCRdb's copy carries only in-frame clones and drops some. The data hold roughly 80,000 clones, with 83% observed a single time. Sequenced here: CD4+ or CD8+ T cells sorted from blood, sampled in a trial of the OX40 agonist ivuxolimab. The receptors here all came from an adult with an advanced solid tumor such as melanoma, head and neck, liver or kidney cancer.

The chain recombines TRBV5-1 with TRBJ2-5, with 7 positions matching TRBD2. V lost 1 base, J lost 1 base, and 7 bases stayed unmatched. The CDR3 has 16 residues. Germline values: CDR1 SGHRS, CDR2 YFSETQ. This CDR3 reads CASSLSGSGSQETQYF. The CDR3 coding sequence is TGCGCCAGCAGCTTGAGTGGTAGCGGGTCCCAAGAGACCCAGTACTTC.

The chain links TRBV2 to TRBJ1-1; D unresolved. Germline CDR1 is SNHLY and CDR2 is FYNNEI. Trimming removed 2 bases from V and 11 bases from J, with 12 bases in between. This CDR3 contains 12 residues. In DNA form, the CDR3 reads TGTGCCAGCAGTGAAATATCCATTAGGGCTTTCTTT. As protein: CASSEISIRAFF.

Comment on this clone: Different DNA sequences within this sample yield the same CDR3. The chain is built from TRBV6-5 and TRBJ1-1; perhaps TRBD1 as D (6 bases). There are 14 residues in the CDR3. Deletions cut 0 bases from V and 3 bases from J, with 8 bases between. CDR1 MNHEY and CDR2 SVGAGI come from the germline V gene. CDR3 nucleotides: TGTGCCAGCAGTTACTCGAGGGGGGACACTGAAGCTTTCTTT. Protein: CASSYSRGDTEAFF.

The V call is TRBV6-5, the J call TRBJ1-1; D gene unclear. Germline V gives CDR1 MNHEY, CDR2 SVGAGI. V was cut by 9 bases and J by 1 base, with 0 bases left in between. The CDR3 covers 9 residues. The CDR3 DNA follows: TGTGCCAGGAACACTGAAGCTTTCTTT. Amino acids: CARNTEAFF.